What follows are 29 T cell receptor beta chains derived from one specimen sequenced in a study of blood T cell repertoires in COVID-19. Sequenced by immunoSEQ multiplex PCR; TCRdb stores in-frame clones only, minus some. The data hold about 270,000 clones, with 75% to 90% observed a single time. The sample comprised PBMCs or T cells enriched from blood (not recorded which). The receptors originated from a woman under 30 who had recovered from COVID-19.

DNA for the CDR3: TGTGCCAGCCATGAAAGCGTAGTTCGGGGCTACACCTTC. This codes for CASHESVVRGYTF. This chain links TRBV28 with TRBJ1-2; no clear D. The CDR3 totals 13 residues. Germline CDR1 is MDHEN and CDR2 is SYDVKM. Between the trimmed V and J ends, which lost 8 bases and 8 bases, there was a span of 18 bases.

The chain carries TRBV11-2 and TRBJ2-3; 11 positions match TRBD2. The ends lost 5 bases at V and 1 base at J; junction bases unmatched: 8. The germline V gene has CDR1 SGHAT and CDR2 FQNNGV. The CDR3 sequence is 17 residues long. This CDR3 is CASSRAGLAAGTDTQYF. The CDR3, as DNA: TGTGCCAGCAGCCGCGCGGGACTAGCGGCGGGCACAGATACGCAGTATTTT.

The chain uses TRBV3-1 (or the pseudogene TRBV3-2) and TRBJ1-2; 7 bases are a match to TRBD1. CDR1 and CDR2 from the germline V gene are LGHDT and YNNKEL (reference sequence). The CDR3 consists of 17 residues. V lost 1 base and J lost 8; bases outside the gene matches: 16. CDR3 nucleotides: TGTGCCAGCAGCCAAGTCCTCCGTGTCAGGGGGTCCCAAGGCTACACCTTC. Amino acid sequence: CASSQVLRVRGSQGYTF.

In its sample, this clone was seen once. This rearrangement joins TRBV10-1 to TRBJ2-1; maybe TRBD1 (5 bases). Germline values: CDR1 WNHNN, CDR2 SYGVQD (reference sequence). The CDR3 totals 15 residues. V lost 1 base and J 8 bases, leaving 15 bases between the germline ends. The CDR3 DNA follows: TGCGCCAGCAGTGAGTTCGTGGGGCCAGGCGATGAGCAGTTCTTC. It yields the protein CASSEFVGPGDEQFF.

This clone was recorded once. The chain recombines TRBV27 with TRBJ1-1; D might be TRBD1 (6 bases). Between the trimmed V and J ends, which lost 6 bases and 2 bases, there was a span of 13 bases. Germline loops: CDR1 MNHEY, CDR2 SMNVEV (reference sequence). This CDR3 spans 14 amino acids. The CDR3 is CASRKGQTNTEAFF. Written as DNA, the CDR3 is TGTGCCAGCAGGAAAGGACAGACAAACACTGAAGCTTTCTTT.

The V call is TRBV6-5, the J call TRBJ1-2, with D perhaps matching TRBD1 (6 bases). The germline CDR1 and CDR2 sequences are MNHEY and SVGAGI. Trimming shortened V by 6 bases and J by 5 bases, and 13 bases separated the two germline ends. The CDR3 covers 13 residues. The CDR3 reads CASSRDTRYGYTF. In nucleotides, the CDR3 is TGTGCCAGCAGCCGGGACACGCGATATGGCTACACCTTC.

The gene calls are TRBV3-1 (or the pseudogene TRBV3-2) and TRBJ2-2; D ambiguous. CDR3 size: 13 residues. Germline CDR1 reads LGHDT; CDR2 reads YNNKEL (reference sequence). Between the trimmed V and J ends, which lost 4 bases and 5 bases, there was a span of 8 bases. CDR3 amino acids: CASSPRVTGELFF. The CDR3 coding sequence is TGTGCCAGCAGCCCCCGGGTTACCGGGGAGCTGTTTTTT.

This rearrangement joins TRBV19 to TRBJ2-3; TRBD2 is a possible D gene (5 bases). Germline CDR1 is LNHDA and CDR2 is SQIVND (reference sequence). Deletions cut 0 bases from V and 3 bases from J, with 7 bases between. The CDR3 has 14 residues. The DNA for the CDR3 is TGTGCCAGTAGTATAGAAGAGGGAACAGATACGCAGTATTTT. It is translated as CASSIEEGTDTQYF.

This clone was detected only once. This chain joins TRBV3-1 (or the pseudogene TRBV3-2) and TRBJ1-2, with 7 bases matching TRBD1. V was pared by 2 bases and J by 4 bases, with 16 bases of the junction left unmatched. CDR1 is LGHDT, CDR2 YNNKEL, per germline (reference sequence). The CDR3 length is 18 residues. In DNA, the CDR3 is TGTGCCAGCAGCCAATTGCCGGGACAGTCCATGGGAGGCTATGGCTACACCTTC. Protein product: CASSQLPGQSMGGYGYTF.

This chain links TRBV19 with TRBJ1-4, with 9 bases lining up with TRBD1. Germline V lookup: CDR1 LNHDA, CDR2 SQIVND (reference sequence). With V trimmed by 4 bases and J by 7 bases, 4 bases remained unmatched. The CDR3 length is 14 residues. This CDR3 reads CASSNRGLGEKLFF. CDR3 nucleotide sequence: TGTGCCAGTAGTAACAGGGGGCTCGGTGAAAAACTGTTTTTT.

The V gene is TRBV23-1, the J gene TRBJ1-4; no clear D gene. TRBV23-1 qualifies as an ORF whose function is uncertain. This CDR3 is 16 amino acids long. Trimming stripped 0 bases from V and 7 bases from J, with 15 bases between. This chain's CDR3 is CASSQSGRRTGEKLFF. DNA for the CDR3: TGCGCCAGCAGTCAATCGGGGAGGCGGACGGGTGAAAAACTGTTTTTT.

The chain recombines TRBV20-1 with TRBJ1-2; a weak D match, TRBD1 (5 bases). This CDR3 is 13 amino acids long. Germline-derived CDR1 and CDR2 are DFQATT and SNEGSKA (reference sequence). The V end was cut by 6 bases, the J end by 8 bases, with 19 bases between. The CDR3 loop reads CSASGGVLRGYTF. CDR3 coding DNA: TGCAGTGCCAGTGGGGGAGTCTTGAGAGGCTACACCTTC.

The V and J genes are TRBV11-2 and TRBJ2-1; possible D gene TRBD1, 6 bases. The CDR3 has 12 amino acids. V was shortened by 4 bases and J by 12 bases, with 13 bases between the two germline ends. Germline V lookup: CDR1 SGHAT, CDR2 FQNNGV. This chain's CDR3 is CASSSQGSGQFF. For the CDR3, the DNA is TGTGCCAGCAGCTCTCAGGGGAGCGGGCAGTTCTTC. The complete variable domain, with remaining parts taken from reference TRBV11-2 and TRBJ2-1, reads EAGVAQSPRYKIIEKRQSVAFWCNPISGHATLYWYQQILGQGPKLLIQFQNNGVVDDSQLPKDRFSAERLKGVDSTLKIQPAKLEDSAVYLCASSSQGSGQFFGPGTRLTVL.

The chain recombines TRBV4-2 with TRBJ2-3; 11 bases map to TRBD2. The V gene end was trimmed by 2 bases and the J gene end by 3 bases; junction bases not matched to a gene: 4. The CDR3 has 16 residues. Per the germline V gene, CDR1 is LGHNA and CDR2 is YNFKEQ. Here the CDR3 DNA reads TGTGCCAGCAGCCAACCGACTAGCGGGGTTACAGATACGCAGTATTTT. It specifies CASSQPTSGVTDTQYF.

The CDR3 spells CASSQGGGSGGTYNEQFF. As DNA, the CDR3 is TGTGCCAGCAGCCAAGGTGGAGGGAGCGGGGGGACCTACAATGAGCAGTTCTTC. The chain joins TRBV3-1 (or the pseudogene TRBV3-2) to TRBJ2-1; 9 positions agree with TRBD2. The CDR3 has 18 amino acids. The V and J ends lost 1 base and 2 bases, in that order; junction bases with no gene match: 9. In germline, CDR1 is LGHDT, CDR2 YNNKEL (reference sequence).

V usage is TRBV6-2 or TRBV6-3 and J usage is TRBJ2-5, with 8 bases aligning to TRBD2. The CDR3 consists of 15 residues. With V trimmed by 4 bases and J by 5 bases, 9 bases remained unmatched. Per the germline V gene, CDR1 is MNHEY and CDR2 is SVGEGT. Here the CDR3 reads CASSWGTRISETQYF. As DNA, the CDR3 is TGTGCCAGCAGTTGGGGGACTAGAATAAGTGAGACCCAGTACTTC.

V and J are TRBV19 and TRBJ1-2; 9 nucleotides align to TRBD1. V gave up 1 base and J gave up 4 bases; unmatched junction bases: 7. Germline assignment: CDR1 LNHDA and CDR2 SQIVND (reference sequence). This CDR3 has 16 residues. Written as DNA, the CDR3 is TGTGCCAGTAGTATAGGCCCGGGACAGGGATCCTATGGCTACACCTTC. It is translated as CASSIGPGQGSYGYTF. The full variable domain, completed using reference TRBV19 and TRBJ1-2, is DGGITQSPKYLFRKEGQNVTLSCEQNLNHDAMYWYRQDPGQGLRLIYYSQIVNDFQKGDIAEGYSVSREKKESFPLTVTSAQKNPTAFYLCASSIGPGQGSYGYTFGSGTRLTVV.

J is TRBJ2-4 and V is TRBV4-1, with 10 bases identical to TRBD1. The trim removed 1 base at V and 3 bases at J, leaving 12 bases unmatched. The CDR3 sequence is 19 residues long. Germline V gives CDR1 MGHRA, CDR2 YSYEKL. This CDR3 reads CASSQATGTGDIGKNIQYF. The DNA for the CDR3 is TGCGCCAGCAGCCAAGCGACCGGGACAGGGGATATAGGCAAAAACATTCAGTACTTC.

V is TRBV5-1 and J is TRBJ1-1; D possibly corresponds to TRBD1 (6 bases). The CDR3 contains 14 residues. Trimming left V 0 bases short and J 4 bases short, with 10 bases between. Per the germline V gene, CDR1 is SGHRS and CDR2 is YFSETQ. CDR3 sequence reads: CASSLAGQSTEAFF. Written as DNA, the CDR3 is TGCGCCAGCAGCTTGGCCGGACAGAGCACTGAAGCTTTCTTT. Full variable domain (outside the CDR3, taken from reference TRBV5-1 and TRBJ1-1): KAGVTQTPRYLIKTRGQQVTLSCSPISGHRSVSWYQQTPGQGLQFLFEYFSETQRNKGNFPGRFSGRQFSNSRSEMNVSTLELGDSALYLCASSLAGQSTEAFFGQGTRLTVV.

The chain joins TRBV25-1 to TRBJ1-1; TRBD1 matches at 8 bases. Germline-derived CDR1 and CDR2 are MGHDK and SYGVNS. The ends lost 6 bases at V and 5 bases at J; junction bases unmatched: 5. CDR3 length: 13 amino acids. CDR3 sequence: CASRQGESTEAFF. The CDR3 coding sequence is TGTGCCAGCAGACAGGGGGAAAGTACTGAAGCTTTCTTT.

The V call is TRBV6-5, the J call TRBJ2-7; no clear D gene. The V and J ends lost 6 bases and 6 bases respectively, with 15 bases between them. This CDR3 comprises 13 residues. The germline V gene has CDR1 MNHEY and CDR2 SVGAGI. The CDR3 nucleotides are TGTGCCAGCAGGATCATGTTATCCAGCGAGCAGTACTTC. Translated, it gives CASRIMLSSEQYF.

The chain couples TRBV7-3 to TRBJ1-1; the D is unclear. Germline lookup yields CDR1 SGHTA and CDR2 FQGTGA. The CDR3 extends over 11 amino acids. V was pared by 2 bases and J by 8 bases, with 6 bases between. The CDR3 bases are TGTGCCAGCAGCTTAGGCGGGGAAGCTTTCTTT. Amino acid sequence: CASSLGGEAFF. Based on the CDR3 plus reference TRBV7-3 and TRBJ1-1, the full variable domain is GAGVSQTPSNKVTEKGKYVELRCDPISGHTALYWYRQSLGQGPEFLIYFQGTGAADDSGLPNDRFFAVRPEGSVSTLKIQRTERGDSAVYLCASSLGGEAFFGQGTRLTVV.

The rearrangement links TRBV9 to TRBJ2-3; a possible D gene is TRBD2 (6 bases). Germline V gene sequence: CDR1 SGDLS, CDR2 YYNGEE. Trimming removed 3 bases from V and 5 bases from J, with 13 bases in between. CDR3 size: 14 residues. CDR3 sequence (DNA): TGTGCCAGCAGCGCCAAGGTGGGGGGAGATACGCAGTATTTT. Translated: CASSAKVGGDTQYF.

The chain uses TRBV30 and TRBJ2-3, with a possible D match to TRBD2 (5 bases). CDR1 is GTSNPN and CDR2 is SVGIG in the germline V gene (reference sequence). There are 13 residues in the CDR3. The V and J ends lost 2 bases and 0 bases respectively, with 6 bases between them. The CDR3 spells CAWSRGSTDTQYF. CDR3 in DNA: TGTGCCTGGAGTCGGGGTAGCACAGATACGCAGTATTTT. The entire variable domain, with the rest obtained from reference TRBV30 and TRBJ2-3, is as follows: SQTIHQWPATLVQPVGSPLSLECTVEGTSNPNLYWYRQAAGRGLQLLFYSVGIGQISSEVPQNLSASRPQDRQFILSSKKLLLSDSGFYLCAWSRGSTDTQYFGPGTRLTVL.

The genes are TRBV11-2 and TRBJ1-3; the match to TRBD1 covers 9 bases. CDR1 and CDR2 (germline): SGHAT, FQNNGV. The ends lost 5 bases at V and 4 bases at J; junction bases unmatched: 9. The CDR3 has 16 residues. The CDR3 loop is CASSLWDRDRGNTIYF. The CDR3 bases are TGTGCCAGCAGCCTGTGGGACAGGGATAGGGGAAACACCATATATTTT.

The CDR3 DNA reads as TGTGCCAGTACGACAGACATTTTCTATGGCTACACCTTC. The encoded protein is CASTTDIFYGYTF. V gene TRBV19 combines with J gene TRBJ1-2; TRBD1 might be the D (5 bases). The CDR3 loop spans 13 amino acids. V lost 7 bases, J lost 4 bases, and 13 bases lay in between. CDR1 LNHDA and CDR2 SQIVND come from the germline V gene (reference sequence).

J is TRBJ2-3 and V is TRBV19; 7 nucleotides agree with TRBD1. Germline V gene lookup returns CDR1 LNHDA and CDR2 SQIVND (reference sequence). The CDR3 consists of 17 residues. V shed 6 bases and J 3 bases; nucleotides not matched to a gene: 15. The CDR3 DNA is TGTGCCAGTAGCTCACTGGCCATAGGGGGCCGGACAGATACGCAGTATTTT. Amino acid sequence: CASSSLAIGGRTDTQYF.

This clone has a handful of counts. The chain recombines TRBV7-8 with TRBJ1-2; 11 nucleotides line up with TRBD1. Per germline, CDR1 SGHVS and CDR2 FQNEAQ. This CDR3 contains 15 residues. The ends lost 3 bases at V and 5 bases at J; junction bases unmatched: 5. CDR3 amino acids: CASSFGTGGRYGYTF. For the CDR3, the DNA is TGTGCCAGCAGCTTCGGGACAGGGGGTCGATATGGCTACACCTTC.

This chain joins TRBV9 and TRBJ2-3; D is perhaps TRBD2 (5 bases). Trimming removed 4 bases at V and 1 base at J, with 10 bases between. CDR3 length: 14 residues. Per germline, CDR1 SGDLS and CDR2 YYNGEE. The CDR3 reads CASSSAARTDTQYF. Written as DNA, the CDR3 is TGTGCCAGCAGCTCAGCGGCCCGCACAGATACGCAGTATTTT.